What follows are 28 T cell receptor beta chains derived from one specimen sequenced in a study of radiotherapy plus CTLA-4 blockade in lung cancer listed by TCRdb under 2018. The library came from the immunoSEQ multiplex PCR assay. TCRdb took over this immuneACCESS table, retaining in-frame rearrangements with V and J assigned. Such tables are incomplete; in checked studies, under half of the missing clones stem from an unresolved V gene, and the remainder is unexplained. The sample includes about 19,000 clones, with about 84% observed a single time. 20% to 25% of the sample lies in the top ten. The material sequenced was peripheral blood, taken from a patient treated with radiotherapy plus ipilimumab. The receptor source for this set is a human donor with non-small cell lung cancer whose response to radiotherapy plus ipilimumab could not be evaluated.

This rearrangement joins TRBV4-3 to TRBJ2-1, with 8 bases fitting TRBD2. CDR3 size: 15 residues. V shed 0 bases and J 9 bases; nucleotides not matched to a gene: 7. Per germline, CDR1 LGHNA and CDR2 YSLEER. CDR3 amino acids: CASSQDASGGTEQFF. CDR3 sequence (DNA): TGCGCCAGCAGCCAAGATGCAAGCGGGGGCACTGAGCAGTTCTTC.

The rearrangement joins TRBV5-8 to TRBJ2-3, with 7 nucleotides matching TRBD1. This CDR3 has 15 amino acids. Trimming at V came to 4 bases and at J to 4 bases, leaving 9 bases not matched to a gene. Germline loops: CDR1 SGHTS, CDR2 YDEGEE. CDR3 DNA sequence: TGTGCCAGCAGCCTAGGGGGCGCAGGTCCAGATACGCAGTATTTT. Its translation is CASSLGGAGPDTQYF.

This chain links TRBV28 with TRBJ2-6; D gene unclear. The V end lost 4 bases, the J end lost 1 base, and 26 bases lay between the germline ends. Germline loops: CDR1 MDHEN, CDR2 SYDVKM. The CDR3 covers 21 residues. CDR3 loop: CASSSSLFHVTAMSGANVLTF. The CDR3 DNA reads TGTGCCAGCAGTTCCTCATTATTCCATGTGACTGCGATGTCTGGGGCCAACGTCCTGACTTTC.

V gene TRBV7-9 combines with J gene TRBJ1-6; 12 bases fit TRBD1. The germline CDR1 and CDR2 sequences are SEHNR and FQNEAQ (reference sequence). The CDR3 sequence is 17 residues long. The junction had 7 bases not matched to a gene; V was cut back by 3 bases and J by 7 bases. The CDR3 nucleotides read TGTGCCAGCAGCTTCCCGGGACAGGGGGCTATCAATTCACCCCTCCACTTT. Amino acid sequence: CASSFPGQGAINSPLHF.

The gene calls are TRBV27 and TRBJ1-5; D is perhaps TRBD1 (6 bases). Germline CDR1 and CDR2: MNHEY and SMNVEV (reference sequence). With 5 bases removed from V and 4 bases from J, the gap between germline ends came to 12 bases. The CDR3 extends over 14 amino acids. This CDR3 reads CASSEGVNNQPQHF. The CDR3 DNA sequence: TGTGCCAGCAGTGAGGGGGTGAATAATCAGCCCCAGCATTTT.

This rearrangement joins TRBV6-5 to TRBJ2-1; TRBD2 matches at 7 bases. This CDR3 spans 16 amino acids. Losses at the gene ends were 0 bases for V and 10 bases for J; bases not matched to a gene: 12. CDR1 MNHEY and CDR2 SVGAGI come from the germline V gene. CDR3 sequence (DNA): TGTGCCAGCAGTTACTCTGGTGTGGGAGGGCCGGGGGAGCAGTTCTTC. Residues: CASSYSGVGGPGEQFF.

This sequence joins TRBV5-5 and TRBJ1-5; 7 nucleotides align to TRBD1. Looked up from germline, CDR1 is SGHKS and CDR2 is YYEKEE (reference sequence). This CDR3 is built from 15 residues. The V and J ends lost 3 bases and 8 bases, in that order; junction bases with no gene match: 11. The CDR3 DNA reads as TGTGCCAGCAGCTGGGGGGCTCCAGGGGGAAAGCCCCAGCATTTT. Amino acid sequence: CASSWGAPGGKPQHF.

This chain joins TRBV27 and TRBJ2-6; 7 nucleotides agree with TRBD1. The CDR3 consists of 15 residues. J was trimmed by 0 bases and V by 6 bases; bases with no gene match: 2. The germline gives CDR1 MNHEY, CDR2 SMNVEV (reference sequence). Written as DNA, the CDR3 is TGTGCCAGCAGACGGACAGGCTCTGGGGCCAACGTCCTGACTTTC. Its protein product is CASRRTGSGANVLTF.

V usage is TRBV4-3 and J usage is TRBJ2-7, with unresolved D. The germline V gene has CDR1 LGHNA and CDR2 YSLEER. Trimming took 3 bases from V and 0 from J, leaving 6 bases between them. This CDR3 comprises 13 residues. The CDR3: CASSHSNSYEQYF. The DNA for the CDR3 is TGCGCCAGCAGCCATAGCAACTCCTACGAGCAGTACTTC.

The chain couples TRBV7-9 to TRBJ1-6, with D maybe TRBD1 (5 bases). Germline CDR1 and CDR2: SEHNR and FQNEAQ (reference sequence). V lost 4 bases, J lost 10 bases, and 11 bases lay in between. This CDR3 is built from 13 residues. CDR3 protein: CASSWGGSSPLHF. Here the CDR3 DNA reads TGTGCCAGCAGCTGGGGGGGTAGCTCACCCCTCCACTTT.

This chain connects TRBV9 to TRBJ2-3; no definite D call. The CDR3 sequence is 14 residues long. Germline values: CDR1 SGDLS, CDR2 YYNGEE. The V and J ends lost 4 bases and 2 bases respectively, with 11 bases between them. CDR3 in DNA: TGTGCCAGCAGCCCCGGGTCCTACACAGATACGCAGTATTTT. This translates into CASSPGSYTDTQYF.

The genes are TRBV7-2 and TRBJ1-5; TRBD1 might be the D (6 bases). Germline CDR1 is SGHTA and CDR2 is FQGNSA. The length of the CDR3 is 13 residues. Trimming stripped 9 bases from V and 3 bases from J, with 12 bases between. The DNA of the CDR3 is TGTGCCAGTCGAGGACAGACCAATCAGCCCCAGCATTTT. Its translation: CASRGQTNQPQHF.

This clone was recorded once. The chain is built from TRBV7-9 and TRBJ2-3; unclear D gene. V lost 7 bases to trimming and J lost 4 bases, with 15 bases between them. Germline CDR1 is SEHNR and CDR2 is FQNEAQ (reference sequence). This CDR3 spans 14 amino acids. In DNA, the CDR3 is TGTGCCAGCACCCCGGCCGGGTCGTCAGATACGCAGTATTTT. Amino acids: CASTPAGSSDTQYF.

This rearrangement joins TRBV21-1 to TRBJ2-3; the listed D gene, TRBD1, was not tested against the DNA. TRBV21-1 constitutes a pseudogene. There are 16 residues in the CDR3. CDR3 DNA sequence: TGTGCCAGCAGCATTCTTCCGGGACAGGGCACAGATACGCAGTATTTT. Amino acid sequence: CASSILPGQGTDTQYF.

The genes are TRBV7-9 and TRBJ2-1; 13 nucleotides line up with TRBD2. From germline, CDR1 is SEHNR and CDR2 FQNEAQ (reference sequence). This CDR3 has 18 residues. V lost 3 bases and J lost 7; bases outside the gene matches: 12. CDR3 nucleotides: TGTGCCAGCAGCTTTTCCGGGTCCGGGACTAGCGGGGAAAATGAGCAGTTCTTC. Its translation: CASSFSGSGTSGENEQFF.

The chain joins TRBV7-8 to TRBJ2-2; perhaps TRBD2 as D (5 bases). V was trimmed by 4 bases and J by 6 bases, leaving 6 bases between them. Per the germline V gene, CDR1 is SGHVS and CDR2 is FQNEAQ. This CDR3 contains 12 residues. The DNA for the CDR3 is TGTGCCAGCAGCTCCGGGGCCGGGGAGCTGTTTTTT. Translated, it gives CASSSGAGELFF.

J is TRBJ1-2 and V is TRBV5-1, with TRBD1 as a possible D gene (6 bases). Germline CDR1 is SGHRS and CDR2 is YFSETQ. The CDR3 sequence is 13 residues long. V shed 0 bases and J shed 8 bases, with 11 bases lying between them. As DNA, the CDR3 is TGCGCCAGCAGCTTGGAAGGGGGAAGAGGCTACACCTTC. This sequence encodes CASSLEGGRGYTF. Using reference TRBV5-1 and TRBJ1-2 for the parts outside the CDR3, the full variable domain is KAGVTQTPRYLIKTRGQQVTLSCSPISGHRSVSWYQQTPGQGLQFLFEYFSETQRNKGNFPGRFSGRQFSNSRSEMNVSTLELGDSALYLCASSLEGGRGYTFGSGTRLTVV.

This clone has only a few counts. The chain couples TRBV7-2 to TRBJ2-7; 9 bases align to TRBD2. The trim removed 5 bases at V and 6 bases at J, leaving 8 bases unmatched. CDR3 size: 14 residues. Germline CDR1 SGHTA, CDR2 FQGNSA. The CDR3, as DNA: TGTGCCAGCAGCGCTCGCCGGCGGGGGGGCGAGCAGTACTTC. As protein: CASSARRRGGEQYF.

This clone has more than one count but fewer than ten. The chain joins TRBV27 to TRBJ2-5; a possible D gene is TRBD2 (5 bases). This CDR3 is built from 10 residues. From germline, CDR1 is MNHEY and CDR2 SMNVEV (reference sequence). Trimming shortened V by 8 bases and J by 5 bases, and 6 bases separated the two germline ends. The CDR3 DNA is TGTGCCAGCCGCGGGGAGACCCAGTACTTC. Translated: CASRGETQYF.

This clone was seen only a few times. Written as DNA, the CDR3 is TGTGCCAGCAGCGCAGGGTTCTACAATGAGCAGTTCTTC. It yields the protein CASSAGFYNEQFF. The gene calls are TRBV7-9 and TRBJ2-1; weak D call: TRBD1 (5 bases). The V end was cut by 5 bases, the J end by 3 bases, with 8 bases between. Per the germline V gene, CDR1 is SEHNR and CDR2 is FQNEAQ (reference sequence). This CDR3 contains 13 residues.

The J gene is TRBJ1-3, the V gene TRBV4-1; TRBD1 matches 9 bases. With 2 bases clipped from V and 5 bases from J, the junction kept 10 bases outside the gene matches. Germline CDR1 and CDR2: MGHRA and YSYEKL. The CDR3 sequence is 17 residues long. CDR3 coding DNA: TGCGCCAGCAGCCAAACTGACCTCGGGACAGGGAGAAACACCATATATTTT. Protein: CASSQTDLGTGRNTIYF.

The chain links TRBV4-1 to TRBJ2-7; perhaps TRBD1 as D (5 bases). Looked up from germline, CDR1 is MGHRA and CDR2 is YSYEKL. The CDR3 length is 16 residues. Trimming cost V 2 bases and J 3 bases, with 17 bases left between them. Here the CDR3 reads CASSQILGGAIYEQYF. The CDR3 bases are TGCGCCAGCAGCCAAATACTGGGTGGGGCCATCTACGAGCAGTACTTC.

J is TRBJ2-2 and V is TRBV13, with TRBD1 matching 8 bases. Unmatched junction bases numbered 1, after V lost 0 bases and J lost 7 bases. The CDR3 contains 14 residues. Germline assignment: CDR1 PRHDT and CDR2 FYEKMQ (reference sequence). CDR3 protein: CASSLGGQGGELFF. DNA for the CDR3: TGTGCCAGCAGCTTAGGCGGACAGGGCGGGGAGCTGTTTTTT.

This chain connects TRBV6-6 to TRBJ1-4; TRBD1 matches 9 bases. Unmatched junction bases numbered 9, after V lost 6 bases and J lost 7 bases. Germline-derived CDR1 and CDR2 are MNHNY and SVGAGI (reference sequence). CDR3 length equals 15 residues. The CDR3 region has the DNA TGTGCCAGCAGCCGACAAGGACAGGGGAGTGAAAAACTGTTTTTT. Translation gives CASSRQGQGSEKLFF.

The chain has TRBV7-9 and TRBJ2-3, with TRBD2 as a possible D gene (6 bases). The germline V gene has CDR1 SEHNR and CDR2 FQNEAQ (reference sequence). CDR3 size: 15 residues. Trimming pared 5 bases from V and 0 bases from J, leaving 12 bases between. CDR3 DNA: TGTGCCAGCAGCCCTAGCGACCCTAGCACAGATACGCAGTATTTT. This sequence encodes CASSPSDPSTDTQYF.

The genes are TRBV9 and TRBJ2-2, with TRBD1 as a possible D gene (6 bases). The CDR3 spans 14 residues. V lost 4 bases and J 7 bases, leaving 14 bases between the germline ends. Germline assignment: CDR1 SGDLS and CDR2 YYNGEE. Here the CDR3 reads CASSLQGFGGELFF. The CDR3 nucleotides read TGTGCCAGCAGCCTACAGGGATTTGGCGGGGAGCTGTTTTTT.

CDR3 coding DNA: TGTGCGGCGGGGGGCAGATATAATTCACCCCTCCACTTT. Encoded protein: CAAGGRYNSPLHF. This rearrangement joins TRBV7-2 to TRBJ1-6; D perhaps matches TRBD1 (6 bases). Germline V CDR1 and CDR2: SGHTA, FQGNSA. The CDR3 spans 13 residues.

This chain links TRBV11-2 with TRBJ1-6, with a tentative D call TRBD1 (6 bases). Germline loops: CDR1 SGHAT, CDR2 FQNNGV. Trimming removed 5 bases at V and 5 bases at J, with 13 bases between. CDR3 length: 15 residues. CDR3 nucleotides: TGTGCCAGCAGCGCCGGGGGGCAGAATAATTCACCCCTCCACTTT. It is translated as CASSAGGQNNSPLHF.